Listed here are 17 T cell receptor beta chains from one sample, sequenced in a study of regulatory T cells in long-lasting Graves disease. Time point described: persistent/refractory GD, antithyroid drugs over 5 years with positive TRAb. Following extraction of RNA from PBMCs, that RNA was used to make the TCR library. To make TCR beta libraries, researchers used iRepertoire HTBI primers and Arm-PCR of CDR3 regions. Each CDR3 protein is one row after TCRdb ran MiXCR on the multiplex PCR reads. The data hold roughly 500,000 distinct CDR3 sequences, with less than 25% observed a single time. The sample was peripheral blood mononuclear cells (PBMCs), taken when the disease was refractory, from a patient treated with antithyroid drugs. The receptors were sampled from a female donor with Graves disease.

In this sample, this clonotype turned up a few times. The chain carries TRBV6-2 or TRBV6-3 and TRBJ2-7; the D is unclear. Germline V gene sequence: CDR1 MNHEY, CDR2 SVGEGT. V was shortened by 5 bases and J by 4 bases, with 12 bases between the two germline ends. This CDR3 region has 13 residues. For the CDR3, the DNA is TGTGCCAGCAGTGAATCCAATTTTTACGAGCAGTACTTC. Residues: CASSESNFYEQYF.

This clonotype was recorded only once. This may be a read error, as it is one base from a much larger clone. This chain joins TRBV2 and TRBJ2-2; the D gene is possibly TRBD2 (5 bases). CDR1 is SNHLY and CDR2 is FYNNEI in the germline V gene. With 11 bases removed from V and 4 bases from J, the gap between germline ends came to 17 bases. This CDR3 contains 14 residues. CDR3 region: CAGIRAAGTGELFF. The CDR3 nucleotides are TGTGCCGGCATAAGGGCCGCGGGCACCGGGGAGCTGTTTTTT.

Many counts were recorded for this clonotype. The J gene is TRBJ2-7, the V gene TRBV6-1; D remains ambiguous. The CDR3 totals 12 residues. With 7 bases removed from V and 3 bases from J, the gap between germline ends came to 10 bases. Germline V gene sequence: CDR1 MNHNS, CDR2 SASEGT. The CDR3 DNA reads as TGTGCCAGCATAAACACTTTCTACGAGCAGTACTTC. It yields the protein CASINTFYEQYF.

The chain carries TRBV6-2 or TRBV6-3 and TRBJ2-2; the D gene is possibly TRBD1 (5 bases). Germline loops: CDR1 MNHEY, CDR2 SVGEGT. The CDR3 consists of 15 residues. Between the trimmed V and J ends, which lost 4 bases and 8 bases, there was a span of 17 bases. In DNA, the CDR3 is TGTGCCAGCAGTTCCCGGACACCTAAAGTGGGGGAGCTGTTTTTT. Its translation is CASSSRTPKVGELFF.

In its sample, this clonotype was seen a few times. V is TRBV7-2 and J is TRBJ1-2; D is ambiguous. This CDR3 region has 13 residues. Trimming left V 2 bases short and J 7 bases short, with 11 bases between. Germline values: CDR1 SGHTA, CDR2 FQGNSA. The CDR3 region is CASSLPWLGGYTF. The CDR3 DNA sequence: TGTGCCAGCAGCTTACCCTGGCTGGGTGGCTACACCTTC.

Worth noting for this clonotype: Just one base apart from a much larger clone, this may be a read error. The chain has TRBV6-2 or TRBV6-3 and TRBJ2-5, with 10 bases lining up with TRBD2. Germline V gene lookup returns CDR1 MNHEY and CDR2 SVGEGT. The CDR3 is made up of 13 amino acids. The J segment lost 4 bases and the V segment lost 8 bases, leaving 4 bases of the junction unmatched. In nucleotides, the CDR3 is TGTGCCAGCGGATGGACTAGCGGAGAGACCCAGTACTTC. Protein: CASGWTSGETQYF.

This clonotype was recorded many times. The V and J genes are TRBV6-5 and TRBJ2-7, with D tentatively TRBD1 (6 bases). This CDR3 is 15 amino acids long. V gave up 2 bases and J gave up 2 bases, with 13 bases separating them. Germline V gene data show CDR1 as MNHEY and CDR2 as SVGAGI. CDR3 protein: CASSYAPDSTYEQYF. The CDR3 nucleotides are TGTGCCAGCAGTTACGCCCCGGACAGCACCTACGAGCAGTACTTC.

This clonotype was observed a few times. This sequence joins TRBV20-1 and TRBJ2-3; D gene uncertain. Per germline, CDR1 DFQATT and CDR2 SNEGSKA (reference sequence). Trimming removed 1 base at V and 6 bases at J, with 8 bases between. CDR3 length: 12 amino acids. CDR3 loop: CSARVHADTQYF. In nucleotides, the CDR3 is TGCAGTGCTAGAGTACATGCCGATACGCAGTATTTT.

This clonotype was seen ten or more times. CDR3 sequence: CASEMRGGETQYF. The CDR3 DNA is TGTGCCAGCGAGATGAGGGGTGGAGAGACCCAGTACTTC. This sequence joins TRBV11-2 and TRBJ2-5; tentatively, D is TRBD1 or TRBD2 (5 bases each). The V end lost 8 bases, the J end lost 4 bases, and 14 bases lay between the germline ends. The CDR3 covers 13 residues. CDR1 and CDR2 (germline): SGHAT, FQNNGV.

The chain has TRBV5-5 and TRBJ2-7; D remains unclear. Trimming left V 2 bases short and J 0 bases short, with 15 bases between. The CDR3 has 16 residues. Germline V CDR1 and CDR2: SGHKS, YYEKEE (reference sequence). DNA for the CDR3: TGTGCCAGCAGCTTTTCTACGAATCCGAACTCCTACGAGCAGTACTTC. Translating it yields CASSFSTNPNSYEQYF.

This clonotype came up many times. The V call is TRBV7-2, the J call TRBJ2-7; TRBD2 matches 7 bases. Per the germline V gene, CDR1 is SGHTA and CDR2 is FQGNSA. V gave up 0 bases and J gave up 4 bases; unmatched junction bases: 6. This CDR3 region has 15 residues. CDR3 protein: CASSLAGGPFYEQYF. For the CDR3, the DNA is TGTGCCAGCAGCTTAGCGGGAGGGCCTTTTTACGAGCAGTACTTC.

V usage is TRBV6-1 and J usage is TRBJ2-5, with no clear D. V lost 7 bases to trimming and J lost 5 bases, with 26 bases between them. The CDR3 extends over 17 amino acids. In germline, CDR1 is MNHNS, CDR2 SASEGT. The CDR3 nucleotides read TGTGCCAGCACCCAACCCCAAGAGGCAGTGTATAAGGAGACCCAGTACTTC. Protein: CASTQPQEAVYKETQYF.

This clonotype was seen ten or more times. This sequence joins TRBV12-3 or TRBV12-4 and TRBJ2-7; 8 nucleotides align to TRBD1. CDR3 length equals 12 residues. V was clipped by 6 bases and J by 4 bases; unmatched bases: 2. CDR3 sequence (DNA): TGTGCCAGCAGAGGACAGGGATACGAGCAGTACTTC. Amino acid sequence: CASRGQGYEQYF.

This clonotype was recorded many times. This sequence joins TRBV11-2 and TRBJ2-7; D not resolved. V lost 6 bases, J lost 2 bases, and 20 bases lay in between. This CDR3 region has 16 residues. The germline V gene encodes CDR1 SGHAT and CDR2 FQNNGV. The CDR3 sequence is CASRHDLTANPYEQYF. DNA of the CDR3: TGTGCCAGCAGGCACGATCTAACAGCAAATCCCTACGAGCAGTACTTC.

This clonotype has a count of ten or more. The chain joins TRBV10-3 to TRBJ1-5, with D possibly being TRBD1 (6 bases). CDR3 length: 15 amino acids. Germline V gene sequence: CDR1 ENHRY, CDR2 SYGVKD. V lost 2 bases to trimming and J lost 0 bases, with 8 bases between them. CDR3 sequence: CAISEGGFSNQPQHF. CDR3 coding DNA: TGTGCCATCAGTGAGGGGGGCTTTAGCAATCAGCCCCAGCATTTT.

In its sample, this clonotype was seen a few times. V gene TRBV5-1 combines with J gene TRBJ2-7; D possibly corresponds to TRBD1 (6 bases). The CDR3 totals 13 residues. Germline V gives CDR1 SGHRS, CDR2 YFSETQ. Trimming shortened V by 5 bases and J by 0 bases, and 9 bases separated the two germline ends. CDR3 sequence: CASRRDTSYEQYF. In nucleotides, the CDR3 is TGCGCCAGCAGAAGGGACACCTCCTACGAGCAGTACTTC.

This clonotype was observed a few times. The chain carries TRBV10-3 and TRBJ2-2; 7 positions match TRBD1. V lost 6 bases to trimming and J lost 2 bases; unmatched junction nucleotides: 6. The germline V gene has CDR1 ENHRY and CDR2 SYGVKD. This CDR3 has 15 amino acids. The CDR3 DNA reads as TGTGCCATCAGCCTAACAGGGGACAACACCGGGGAGCTGTTTTTT. Its translation is CAISLTGDNTGELFF.